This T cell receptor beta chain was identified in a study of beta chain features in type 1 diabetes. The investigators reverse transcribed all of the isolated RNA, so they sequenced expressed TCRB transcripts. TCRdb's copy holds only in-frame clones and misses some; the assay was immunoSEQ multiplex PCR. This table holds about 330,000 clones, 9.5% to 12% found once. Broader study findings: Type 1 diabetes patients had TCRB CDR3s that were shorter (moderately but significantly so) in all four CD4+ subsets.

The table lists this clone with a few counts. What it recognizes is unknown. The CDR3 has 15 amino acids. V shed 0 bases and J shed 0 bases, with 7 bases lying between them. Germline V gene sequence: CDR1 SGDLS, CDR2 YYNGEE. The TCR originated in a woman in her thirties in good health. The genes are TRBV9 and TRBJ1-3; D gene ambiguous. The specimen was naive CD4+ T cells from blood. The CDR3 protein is CASSVAPSSGNTIYF. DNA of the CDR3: TGTGCCAGCAGCGTAGCTCCGAGCTCTGGAAACACCATATATTTT.